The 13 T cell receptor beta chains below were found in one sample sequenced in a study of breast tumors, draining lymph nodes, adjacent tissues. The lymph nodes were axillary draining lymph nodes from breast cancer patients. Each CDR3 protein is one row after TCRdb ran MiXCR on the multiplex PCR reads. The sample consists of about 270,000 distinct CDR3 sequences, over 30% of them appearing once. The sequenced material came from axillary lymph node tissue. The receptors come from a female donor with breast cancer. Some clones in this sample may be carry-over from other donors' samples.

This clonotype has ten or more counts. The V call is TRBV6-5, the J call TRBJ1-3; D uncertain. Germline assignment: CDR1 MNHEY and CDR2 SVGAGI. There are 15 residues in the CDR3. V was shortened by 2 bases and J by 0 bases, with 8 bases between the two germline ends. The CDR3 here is CASSYTEASGNTIYF. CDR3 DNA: TGTGCCAGCAGTTACACGGAGGCCTCTGGAAACACCATATATTTT.

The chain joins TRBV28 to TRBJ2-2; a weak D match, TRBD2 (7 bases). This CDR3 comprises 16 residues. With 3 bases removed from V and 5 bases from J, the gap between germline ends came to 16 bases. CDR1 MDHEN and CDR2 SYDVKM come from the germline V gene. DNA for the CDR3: TGTGCCAGCAGTTTCCTTGGACTAGGGACAACCGGGGAGCTGTTTTTT. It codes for CASSFLGLGTTGELFF. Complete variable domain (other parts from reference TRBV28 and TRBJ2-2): DVKVTQSSRYLVKRTGEKVFLECVQDMDHENMFWYRQDPGLGLRLIYFSYDVKMKEKGDIPEGYSVSREKKERFSLILESASTNQTSMYLCASSFLGLGTTGELFFGEGSRLTVL.

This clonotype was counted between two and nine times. CDR3 loop: CAWSVDRGLYEQYF. The CDR3 DNA reads as TGTGCCTGGAGTGTAGACAGGGGTCTCTACGAGCAGTACTTC. This chain uses TRBV30 with TRBJ2-7; 8 bases map to TRBD1. The junction had 4 bases not matched to a gene; V was cut back by 0 bases and J by 3 bases. Germline CDR1 GTSNPN, CDR2 SVGIG (reference sequence). CDR3 length: 14 amino acids.

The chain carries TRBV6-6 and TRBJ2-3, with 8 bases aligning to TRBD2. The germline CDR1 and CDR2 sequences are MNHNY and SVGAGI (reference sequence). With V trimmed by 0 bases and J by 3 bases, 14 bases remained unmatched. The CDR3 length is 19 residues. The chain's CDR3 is CASSYSRGDGGRRTDTQYF. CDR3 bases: TGTGCCAGCAGTTACTCGAGGGGTGATGGCGGGAGGAGGACAGATACGCAGTATTTT.

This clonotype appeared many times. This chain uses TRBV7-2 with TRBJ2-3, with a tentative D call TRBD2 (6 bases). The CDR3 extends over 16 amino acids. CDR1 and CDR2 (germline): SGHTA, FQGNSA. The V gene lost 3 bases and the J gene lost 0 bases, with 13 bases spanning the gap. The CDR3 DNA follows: TGTGCCAGCAGCTTTGGGGGGAGCGGCAGCACAGATACGCAGTATTTT. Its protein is CASSFGGSGSTDTQYF.

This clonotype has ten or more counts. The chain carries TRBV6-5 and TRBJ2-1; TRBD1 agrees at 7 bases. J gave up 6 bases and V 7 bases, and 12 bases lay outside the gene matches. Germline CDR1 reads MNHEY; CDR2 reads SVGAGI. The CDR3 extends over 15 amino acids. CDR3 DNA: TGTGCCAGCACCCCTAGGGGGCCGTCCCTCAATGAGCAGTTCTTC. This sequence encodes CASTPRGPSLNEQFF.

The CDR3 loop is CASSQDERGQPYF. The CDR3 DNA sequence: TGTGCCAGCAGCCAAGATGAGAGGGGACAACCGTACTTC. The chain links TRBV3-1 to TRBJ2-7, with D possibly matching TRBD1 (6 bases). The length of the CDR3 is 13 residues. Per germline, CDR1 LGHDT and CDR2 YNNKEL (reference sequence). V lost 0 bases and J lost 12, with 15 bases in between.

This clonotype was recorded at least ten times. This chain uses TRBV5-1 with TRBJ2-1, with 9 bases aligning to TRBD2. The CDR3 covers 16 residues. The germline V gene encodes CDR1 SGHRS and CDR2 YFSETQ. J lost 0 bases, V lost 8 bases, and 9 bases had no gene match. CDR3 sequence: CASSGLARSSYNEQFF. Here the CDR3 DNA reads TGCGCCAGTTCAGGACTAGCGCGAAGCTCCTACAATGAGCAGTTCTTC.

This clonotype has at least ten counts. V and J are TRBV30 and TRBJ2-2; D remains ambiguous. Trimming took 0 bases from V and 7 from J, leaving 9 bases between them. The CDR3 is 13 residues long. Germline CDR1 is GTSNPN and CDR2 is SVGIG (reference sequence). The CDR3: CAWSVRASGELFF. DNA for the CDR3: TGTGCCTGGAGTGTACGGGCCAGCGGGGAGCTGTTTTTT.

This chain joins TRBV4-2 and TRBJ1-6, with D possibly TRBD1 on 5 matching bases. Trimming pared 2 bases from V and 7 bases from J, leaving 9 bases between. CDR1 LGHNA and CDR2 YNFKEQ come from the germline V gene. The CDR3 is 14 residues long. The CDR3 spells CASSQNRDNSPLHF. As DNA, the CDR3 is TGTGCCAGCAGCCAAAACCGGGACAATTCACCCCTCCACTTT.

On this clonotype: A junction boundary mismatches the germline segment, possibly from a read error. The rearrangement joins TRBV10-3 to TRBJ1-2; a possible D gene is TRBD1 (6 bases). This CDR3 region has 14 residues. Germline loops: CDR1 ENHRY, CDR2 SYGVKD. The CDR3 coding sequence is TGTGCCATCCAGGGCGGGGGGCCCAACTATGGCTACACCTTT. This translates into CAIQGGGPNYGYTF.

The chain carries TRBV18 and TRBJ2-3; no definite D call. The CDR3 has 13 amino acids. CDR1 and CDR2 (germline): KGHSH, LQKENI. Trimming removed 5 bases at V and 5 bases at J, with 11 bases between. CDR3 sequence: CASSNPLVDTQYF. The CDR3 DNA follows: TGTGCCAGCTCAAACCCTCTCGTAGATACGCAGTATTTT.

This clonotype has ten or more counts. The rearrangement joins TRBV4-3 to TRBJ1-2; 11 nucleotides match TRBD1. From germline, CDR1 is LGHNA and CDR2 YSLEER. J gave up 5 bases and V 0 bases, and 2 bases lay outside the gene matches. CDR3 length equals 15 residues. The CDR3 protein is CASSQDWDRGYGYTF. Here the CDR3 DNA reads TGCGCCAGCAGCCAAGATTGGGACAGGGGGTATGGCTACACCTTC.